These T cell receptor beta chains were read from a single sample in a study of T cell responses to AZD1222 COVID-19 vaccine. Some clones are missing from TCRdb's copy, which holds only in-frame ones; the method was immunoSEQ multiplex PCR. The sample shows 200,000 or so clones, over 80% of them seen only once. The source was peripheral blood, collected on day 0 of MenACWY control vaccination. The receptors come from an adult in good health. CDR3s include the opening cysteine and the closing phenylalanine or tryptophan. The listing skips clone size in some rows; elsewhere it reads once, few, many or a size class.

abundance: once; v_gene: TRBV7-9; j_gene: TRBJ2-7; CDR3aa: CASSFLNYEQYF
abundance: -; v_gene: TRBV6-5; j_gene: TRBJ1-5; CDR3aa: CASLQGAGNQPQHF
abundance: -; v_gene: TRBV5-4; j_gene: TRBJ2-3; CDR3aa: CASSLKLAGGPSTDTQYF
abundance: -; v_gene: TRBV5-1; j_gene: TRBJ1-6; CDR3aa: CASSSQLANSPLHF
abundance: -; v_gene: TRBV7-9; j_gene: TRBJ1-3; CDR3aa: CASSLLSNTIYF
abundance: -; v_gene: TRBV24-1; j_gene: TRBJ2-1; CDR3aa: CATSPSSYNEQFF
abundance: -; v_gene: TRBV5-4; j_gene: TRBJ2-7; CDR3aa: CASSWTSGSYEQYF
abundance: -; v_gene: TRBV29-1; j_gene: TRBJ2-3; CDR3aa: CSVGSGLSTDTQYF
abundance: -; v_gene: TRBV29-1; j_gene: TRBJ2-1; CDR3aa: CSAAGGLYNEQFF
abundance: -; v_gene: TRBV7-3; j_gene: TRBJ2-3; CDR3aa: CASSLRQAFGDTQYF
abundance: -; v_gene: TRBV9; j_gene: TRBJ1-2; CDR3aa: CASSREGGYTF
abundance: -; v_gene: TRBV2; j_gene: TRBJ1-1; CDR3aa: CASSAHTSGLKAFF
abundance: few; v_gene: TRBV18; j_gene: TRBJ2-7; CDR3aa: CASSPPSRTYEQYF
abundance: -; v_gene: TRBV29-1; j_gene: TRBJ1-2; CDR3aa: CSVEGPKNYGYTF
abundance: -; v_gene: TRBV20-1; j_gene: TRBJ1-5; CDR3aa: CSASQGAVSNQPQHF
abundance: -; v_gene: TRBV14; j_gene: TRBJ1-2; CDR3aa: CASSRQTGDGYTF
abundance: once; v_gene: TRBV28; j_gene: TRBJ2-2; CDR3aa: CASSLAHGAGELFF